This is a list of T cell receptor beta chains from one sample in a study of PD-1 blockade in classical Hodgkin lymphoma. The assay was immunoSEQ multiplex PCR, and TCRdb's table has in-frame clones only and misses some. This table has some 26,000 clones, roughly 80% appearing once. This material consisted of CD4+ T cells from blood, taken before the fourth cycle of nivolumab. These receptors were obtained from a human donor with classical Hodgkin lymphoma. Both conserved end residues are part of each CDR3. A D gene is named only where the DNA matches it firmly. Size values are once, few and many counts, or a class for expanded clones, and some rows have none.

.	TRBD2	TRBV7-3	14	TRBJ2-1	CASRKGLADNEQFF	TGTGCCAGCAGGAAGGGACTAGCAGACAATGAGCAGTTCTTC
.	.	TRBV27	13	TRBJ1-3	CASSGTLGNTIYF	TGTGCATCGAGTGGGACTCTGGGCAACACCATATATTTT
.	.	TRBV7-8	15	TRBJ1-4	CASSSGWGETPKLFF	TGTGCCAGCAGTTCAGGTTGGGGCGAAACCCCCAAACTGTTTTTT
.	.	TRBV7-2	14	TRBJ2-1	CASSQYGTYNEQFF	TGTGCCAGCAGCCAGTACGGGACGTACAATGAGCAGTTCTTC
.	TRBD2	TRBV5-1	14	TRBJ2-5	CASSLPGGDETQYF	TGCGCCAGCAGCTTGCCGGGGGGGGACGAGACCCAGTACTTC
.	TRBD1	TRBV7-9	15	TRBJ1-4	CASTFEGTGAQKLFF	TGTGCCAGCACCTTCGAGGGGACAGGTGCGCAAAAACTGTTTTTT
.	.	TRBV18	15	TRBJ1-5	CASSKGTASNQPQHF	TGTGCCAGCTCAAAGGGGACGGCGAGCAATCAGCCCCAGCATTTT
.	.	TRBV7-9	12	TRBJ1-2	CASNRDLGGYTF	TGTGCCAGCAACAGGGATCTGGGTGGCTACACCTTC
.	.	TRBV14	14	TRBJ2-3	CASSPGTSTDTQYF	TGTGCCAGCAGCCCAGGGACTAGCACAGATACGCAGTATTTT
.	TRBD2	TRBV5-1	15	TRBJ2-7	CASSLQGGGADEQYF	TGCGCCAGCAGCCTCCAGGGCGGGGGGGCCGACGAGCAGTACTTC
.	TRBD1	TRBV10-3	17	TRBJ1-4	CAIKDHLGGQGNEKLFF	TGTGCCATCAAGGACCATCTGGGGGGACAGGGAAATGAAAAACTGTTTTTT
.	.	TRBV2	13	TRBJ1-4	CASSETRDEKLFF	TGTGCCAGCAGTGAAACCCGAGATGAAAAACTGTTTTTT
.	TRBD1	TRBV7-8	15	TRBJ1-6	CASSLRQGRNSPLHF	TGTGCCAGCAGCCTAAGACAGGGTAGAAATTCACCCCTCCACTTT
few	TRBD1	TRBV6-5	15	TRBJ1-6	CASSRTGAYNSPLHF	TGTGCCAGCAGTAGAACAGGGGCATATAATTCACCCCTCCACTTT
few	.	TRBV19	13	TRBJ1-5	CASHLVGNQPQHF	TGTGCCAGCCACTTGGTCGGCAATCAGCCCCAGCATTTT
.	.	TRBV6-6	12	TRBJ1-2	CASSHSYYGYTF	TGTGCCAGCAGTCATTCTTACTATGGCTACACCTTC
.	TRBD2	TRBV6-6	15	TRBJ2-7	CASSFDSGGLYEQYF	TGTGCCAGCAGTTTTGATAGCGGGGGGCTTTACGAGCAGTACTTC
.	TRBD1	TRBV19	16	TRBJ1-5	CASSKGTAGAHQPQHF	TGTGCCAGTAGTAAGGGGACAGCGGGGGCACATCAGCCCCAGCATTTT
.	.	TRBV19	13	TRBJ2-7	CASSIDGYYEQYF	TGTGCCAGTAGTATAGACGGGTACTACGAGCAGTACTTC
.	.	TRBV5-1	15	TRBJ1-6	CASSLSALYNSPLHF	TGCGCCAGCAGCTTAAGCGCTCTATATAATTCACCCCTCCACTTT
.	.	TRBV4-1	16	TRBJ1-1	CASSQDGSGIGTEAFF	TGCGCCAGCAGCCAAGACGGTTCGGGGATCGGCACTGAAGCTTTCTTT
few	.	TRBV13	12	TRBJ1-1	CASSLVSGRAFF	TGTGCCAGCAGCTTAGTTTCCGGGCGCGCTTTCTTT
.	.	TRBV5-6	16	TRBJ1-6	CASSSAGKWANSPLHF	TGTGCCAGCAGCTCTGCGGGCAAATGGGCTAATTCACCCCTCCACTTT
.	.	TRBV7-9	15	TRBJ1-4	CASSVRDGHNEKLFF	TGTGCCAGCAGCGTCCGGGACGGCCATAATGAAAAACTGTTTTTT
.	.	TRBV18	16	TRBJ1-3	CASSPTGGNSGNTIYF	TGTGCCAGCTCCCCGACCGGCGGGAACTCTGGAAACACCATATATTTT
.	.	TRBV19	14	TRBJ1-5	CASKGGQFNQPQHF	TGTGCCAGTAAGGGCGGACAGTTCAATCAGCCCCAGCATTTT
.	TRBD2	TRBV7-2	14	TRBJ2-3	CASSTGGDRDTQYF	TGTGCCAGCAGCACCGGGGGGGACCGGGATACGCAGTATTTT
.	TRBD1	TRBV7-9	16	TRBJ2-1	CASSRDPGQGRNEQFF	TGTGCCAGCAGCAGAGACCCGGGACAGGGGCGGAATGAGCAGTTCTTC
.	TRBD1	TRBV18	14	TRBJ1-5	CASSPPQGGKPQHF	TGTGCCAGCTCACCACCGCAGGGGGGAAAGCCCCAGCATTTT
.	.	TRBV6-4	13	TRBJ1-2	CASSDPGNAGYTF	TGTGCCAGCAGTGACCCAGGCAACGCGGGGTACACCTTC
.	.	TRBV6-6	16	TRBJ2-7	CASSYPLGVRTYEQYF	TGTGCCAGCAGTTACCCGCTAGGGGTCAGGACCTACGAGCAGTACTTC
few	.	TRBV6-5	15	TRBJ1-2	CASNRGGTSSSGYTF	TGTGCCAGCAATCGGGGGGGGACTTCTTCCAGTGGCTACACCTTC
few	.	TRBV5-1	14	TRBJ1-3	CASSLFGRGNTIYF	TGCGCCAGCAGCTTATTTGGGCGTGGAAACACCATATATTTT
few	.	TRBV7-2	12	TRBJ1-3	CASSLVAGTIYF	TGTGCCAGCAGCTTAGTCGCGGGGACCATATATTTT
.	.	TRBV2	12	TRBJ1-1	CASTNTGAGAFF	TGTGCCAGCACGAATACAGGTGCGGGAGCTTTCTTT
.	.	TRBV14	13	TRBJ1-1	CASSSTGNTEAFF	TGTGCCAGCAGCTCTACAGGGAACACTGAAGCTTTCTTT
.	.	TRBV7-6	11	TRBJ2-5	CAGGRQETQYF	TGTGCCGGGGGCCGCCAAGAGACCCAGTACTTC
.	TRBD1	TRBV25-1	18	TRBJ1-4	CASSSRTGTWATNEKLFF	TGTGCCAGCAGTAGCCGGACAGGGACATGGGCAACTAATGAAAAACTGTTTTTT
.	TRBD1	TRBV7-2	13	TRBJ1-5	CASSRDRNQPQHF	TGTGCCAGCAGCCGGGACAGAAATCAGCCCCAGCATTTT
few	.	TRBV7-7	14	TRBJ1-3	CASSPLGSGNTIYF	TGTGCTAGCAGCCCTTTGGGCTCTGGAAACACCATATATTTT
.	.	TRBV7-2	13	TRBJ1-4	CASSSQTNEKLFF	TGTGCCAGCAGCTCCCAAACTAATGAAAAACTGTTTTTT
.	.	TRBV6-5	15	TRBJ2-4	CASSPQGTGKNIQYF	TGTGCCAGCAGCCCTCAGGGTACAGGGAAAAACATTCAGTACTTC